Shown below are 23 T cell receptor beta chains from a single sample sequenced in a study of blood T cell repertoires in COVID-19. Only in-frame clones appear in the TCRdb table, and some are missing; sequencing was by immunoSEQ multiplex PCR. The table shows about 280,000 clones, with around 85% occurring only once. Sequencing used PBMCs or T cells enriched from blood (not recorded which). These receptors all stem from a woman aged 45-60 years who had recovered from COVID-19.

The J gene is TRBJ1-6, the V gene TRBV7-9; D is ambiguous. CDR3 length: 12 amino acids. Germline V CDR1 and CDR2: SEHNR, FQNEAQ (reference sequence). V lost 5 bases and J lost 8, with 7 bases in between. The CDR3 DNA sequence: TGTGCCAGCAGCGAGGGTGATTCACCCCTCCACTTT. Its translation: CASSEGDSPLHF.

The chain joins TRBV12-3 or TRBV12-4 to TRBJ1-2; weak D call: TRBD1 (5 bases). CDR3 length equals 13 residues. The V gene lost 2 bases and the J gene lost 2 bases, with 6 bases spanning the gap. CDR3 amino acids: CASSLRQNYGYTF. CDR3 DNA sequence: TGTGCCAGCAGTTTACGACAGAACTATGGCTACACCTTC.

This sequence joins TRBV14 and TRBJ2-4; TRBD2 aligns across 13 bases. V lost 1 base and J lost 5; bases outside the gene matches: 2. CDR1 SGHDN and CDR2 FVKESK come from the germline V gene. This CDR3 is built from 16 residues. In DNA form, the CDR3 reads TGTGCCAGCAGCCAAGGGACTAGCGGGGGCCAAAACATTCAGTACTTC. Translated: CASSQGTSGGQNIQYF.

J is TRBJ2-5 and V is TRBV7-6; 9 bases are shared with TRBD1. This CDR3 has 15 residues. In germline, CDR1 is SGHVS, CDR2 FNYEAQ. The ends lost 5 bases at V and 5 bases at J; junction bases unmatched: 9. The CDR3 is CASSRVTGGGETQYF. The CDR3 nucleotides are TGTGCCAGCAGCCGGGTGACAGGGGGAGGCGAGACCCAGTACTTC.

This clone was counted only a few times. CDR3 in DNA: TGTGCCAGCAGCTTCACAGCTGCAGGAAACACCATATATTTT. It is translated as CASSFTAAGNTIYF. The genes are TRBV11-2 and TRBJ1-3; D is ambiguous. This CDR3 contains 14 residues. The V end lost 3 bases, the J end lost 4 bases, and 10 bases lay between the germline ends. Looked up from germline, CDR1 is SGHAT and CDR2 is FQNNGV.

The chain links TRBV18 to TRBJ2-7; 11 nucleotides match TRBD1. Germline V gene data show CDR1 as KGHSH and CDR2 as LQKENI. The CDR3 contains 17 residues. J lost 3 bases, V lost 2 bases, and 9 bases had no gene match. The CDR3 DNA is TGTGCCAGCTCACCAATCTATTCGGGGACAGGGGGCTACGAGCAGTACTTC. It translates to CASSPIYSGTGGYEQYF.

This sequence joins TRBV28 and TRBJ1-5; D is possibly TRBD1 (5 bases). Deletions cut 5 bases from V and 6 bases from J, with 14 bases between. Germline CDR1 reads MDHEN; CDR2 reads SYDVKM. The CDR3 runs to 14 residues. In DNA, the CDR3 is TGTGCCAGCAGTCTCCTCGGAGGGGTTCAGCCCCAGCATTTT. It translates to CASSLLGGVQPQHF. The whole variable domain, remainder taken from reference TRBV28 and TRBJ1-5, is DVKVTQSSRYLVKRTGEKVFLECVQDMDHENMFWYRQDPGLGLRLIYFSYDVKMKEKGDIPEGYSVSREKKERFSLILESASTNQTSMYLCASSLLGGVQPQHFGDGTRLSIL.

The genes are TRBV7-2 and TRBJ1-2; D not certain. Germline values: CDR1 SGHTA, CDR2 FQGNSA. V was pared by 0 bases and J by 4 bases, with 12 bases between. The CDR3 length is 15 residues. The CDR3 reads CASSLAVMAGYGYTF. For the CDR3, the DNA is TGTGCCAGCAGCTTAGCGGTTATGGCGGGCTATGGCTACACCTTC.

The chain joins TRBV19 to TRBJ2-7; TRBD2 matches 10 bases. The ends lost 10 bases at V and 4 bases at J; junction bases unmatched: 7. The CDR3 is 13 amino acids. Germline lookup yields CDR1 LNHDA and CDR2 SQIVND (reference sequence). The CDR3 DNA sequence: TGTGCCACCAGGAGCGGGAGGGCTTACGAGCAGTACTTC. Amino acid sequence: CATRSGRAYEQYF.

This clone was recorded a few times. The chain uses TRBV4-2 and TRBJ2-7; D ambiguous. Between the trimmed V and J ends, which lost 0 bases and 0 bases, there was a span of 6 bases. Germline loops: CDR1 LGHNA, CDR2 YNFKEQ. The CDR3 sequence is 14 residues long. The CDR3 bases are TGTGCCAGCAGCCAAGATGGCATCTCCTACGAGCAGTACTTC. It translates to CASSQDGISYEQYF.

The V call is TRBV4-1, the J call TRBJ2-5; 8 bases match TRBD1. The CDR3 has 15 residues. The V gene end was trimmed by 3 bases and the J gene end by 5 bases; junction bases not matched to a gene: 8. CDR1 is MGHRA and CDR2 is YSYEKL in the germline V gene. The CDR3, as DNA: TGCGCCAGCAGCCACGCATCAGGGGGCGCCGAGACCCAGTACTTC. As protein: CASSHASGGAETQYF.

This clone was seen a single time. This chain connects TRBV30 to TRBJ1-3, with D possibly matching TRBD1 (5 bases). Germline V CDR1 and CDR2: GTSNPN, SVGIG (reference sequence). This CDR3 region has 17 residues. Trimming pared 3 bases from V and 0 bases from J, leaving 18 bases between. CDR3 sequence (DNA): TGTGCCTGGAGCCGTCCAGGGATCGAAATCTCTGGAAACACCATATATTTT. It translates to CAWSRPGIEISGNTIYF.

The chain has TRBV27 and TRBJ2-1, with a tentative D call TRBD2 (5 bases). CDR3 length: 15 residues. CDR1 MNHEY and CDR2 SMNVEV come from the germline V gene (reference sequence). V gave up 7 bases and J gave up 0 bases, with 13 bases separating them. The CDR3 DNA follows: TGTGCCAGCATCGAATACCGGGGCTCCTACAATGAGCAGTTCTTC. As protein: CASIEYRGSYNEQFF.

V usage is TRBV28 and J usage is TRBJ2-7, with TRBD1 matching 10 bases. The CDR3 is 14 amino acids. Germline assignment: CDR1 MDHEN and CDR2 SYDVKM. Trimming took 7 bases from V and 7 from J; bases not matched to a gene: 10. CDR3 bases: TGTGCCAGCAAGGTTAGACAGGGGGCGTGGGAGCAGTACTTC. Protein: CASKVRQGAWEQYF.

In its sample, this clone was seen a few times. V gene TRBV13 combines with J gene TRBJ2-2; TRBD1 matches at 8 bases. V lost 2 bases, J lost 5 bases, and 1 base stayed unmatched. This CDR3 has 14 residues. Germline V CDR1 and CDR2: PRHDT, FYEKMQ (reference sequence). The CDR3 sequence: CASSLQGATGELFF. In DNA form, the CDR3 reads TGTGCCAGCAGCTTACAGGGGGCGACCGGGGAGCTGTTTTTT.

This chain joins TRBV11-1 and TRBJ2-5; 13 bases are a match to TRBD2. The CDR3 is 16 amino acids. Per germline, CDR1 SGHAT and CDR2 FQDESV (reference sequence). V lost 5 bases to trimming and J lost 5 bases; unmatched junction nucleotides: 8. CDR3 in amino acids: CASSDPLAGGRETQYF. The CDR3 DNA follows: TGTGCCAGCAGCGACCCACTAGCGGGGGGGCGGGAGACCCAGTACTTC. Variable domain in full (rest from reference TRBV11-1 and TRBJ2-5): EAEVAQSPRYKITEKSQAVAFWCDPISGHATLYWYRQILGQGPELLVQFQDESVVDDSQLPKDRFSAERLKGVDSTLKIQPAELGDSAMYLCASSDPLAGGRETQYFGPGTRLLVL.

The chain employs TRBV30 and TRBJ2-7, with D hard to call. V gave up 1 base and J gave up 0 bases, with 7 bases separating them. The CDR3 loop spans 13 amino acids. Germline loops: CDR1 GTSNPN, CDR2 SVGIG (reference sequence). The CDR3 protein is CAWSDGSSYEQYF. In nucleotides, the CDR3 is TGTGCCTGGAGTGATGGCTCCTCCTACGAGCAGTACTTC.

This chain links TRBV12-3 or TRBV12-4 with TRBJ2-5; D gene ambiguous. This CDR3 is built from 13 residues. The V end was cut by 3 bases, the J end by 8 bases, with 13 bases between. CDR3 region: CASSFEAYPTQYF. The CDR3 coding sequence is TGTGCCAGCAGTTTTGAGGCCTACCCAACCCAGTACTTC.

V usage is TRBV9 and J usage is TRBJ1-5; TRBD1 agrees at 7 bases. The J segment lost 0 bases and the V segment lost 4 bases, leaving 10 bases of the junction unmatched. The CDR3 is 17 residues long. Germline CDR1 SGDLS, CDR2 YYNGEE. CDR3 sequence reads: CASSPSWDSHSNQPQHF. In DNA form, the CDR3 reads TGTGCCAGCAGCCCAAGCTGGGACAGTCATAGCAATCAGCCCCAGCATTTT. The complete variable domain, with remaining parts taken from reference TRBV9 and TRBJ1-5, reads DSGVTQTPKHLITATGQRVTLRCSPRSGDLSVYWYQQSLDQGLQFLIQYYNGEERAKGNILERFSAQQFPDLHSELNLSSLELGDSALYFCASSPSWDSHSNQPQHFGDGTRLSIL.

This chain links TRBV6-5 with TRBJ1-1, with D possibly TRBD1 on 6 matching bases. This CDR3 region has 15 residues. Trimming took off 6 bases at V and 0 bases at J, with 14 bases between the two ends. CDR1 is MNHEY, CDR2 SVGAGI, per germline. CDR3 sequence reads: CASRDRSSLNTEAFF. As DNA, the CDR3 is TGTGCCAGCAGAGACAGGAGCTCTCTGAACACTGAAGCTTTCTTT.

The genes are TRBV4-1 and TRBJ2-6; possible D gene TRBD2, 5 bases. Germline CDR1 MGHRA, CDR2 YSYEKL. There are 20 residues in the CDR3. Deletions cut 4 bases from V and 0 bases from J, with 22 bases between. The CDR3: CASSLGERMIGSSGANVLTF. DNA for the CDR3: TGCGCCAGCAGCCTCGGGGAGCGTATGATAGGGTCCTCTGGGGCCAACGTCCTGACTTTC.

V usage is TRBV5-6 and J usage is TRBJ1-6; TRBD1 matches 9 bases. There are 18 residues in the CDR3. From germline, CDR1 is SGHDT and CDR2 YYEEEE. V gave up 1 base and J gave up 9 bases; unmatched junction bases: 14. CDR3 sequence (DNA): TGTGCCAGCAGCTTGCGGGGACAGGGCTCGACAGTTGGTTCACCCCTCCACTTT. It yields the protein CASSLRGQGSTVGSPLHF. Filled out from reference TRBV5-6 and TRBJ1-6, the complete variable domain reads DAGVTQSPTHLIKTRGQQVTLRCSPKSGHDTVSWYQQALGQGPQFIFQYYEEEERQRGNFPDRFSGHQFPNYSSELNVNALLLGDSALYLCASSLRGQGSTVGSPLHFGNGTRLTVT.

The rearrangement joins TRBV28 to TRBJ2-5, with 9 nucleotides matching TRBD1. The CDR3 is 15 residues long. The V gene's germline CDR1 is MDHEN and CDR2 SYDVKM. V was pared by 3 bases and J by 5 bases, with 7 bases of the junction left unmatched. CDR3 protein: CASSFRGQGEETQYF. CDR3 nucleotide sequence: TGTGCCAGCAGTTTTCGGGGACAGGGTGAGGAGACCCAGTACTTC.